These T cell receptor beta chains were read from a single sample in a study of blood T cell repertoires in COVID-19. TCRdb's copy holds only in-frame clones and misses some; the assay was immunoSEQ multiplex PCR. The sample contains 65,000 or so clones, about 75% of which appear only once. Sequenced: PBMCs or T cells enriched from blood (not recorded which). These receptors were taken from a woman aged 55-69 years who had been exposed to COVID-19. Both conserved end residues are part of each CDR3. The D gene is left open where the match is weak. The size of a clone is reported for some rows only, either as once, few or many, or as a class for expanded clones.

abundance	d_gene	v_gene	j_gene	CDR3aa	CDR3nt
few	TRBD2	TRBV19	TRBJ2-5	CATGTSGSWKTQYF	TGTGCCACCGGGACTAGCGGGAGTTGGAAGACCCAGTACTTC
.	.	TRBV28	TRBJ1-4	CASSLGTEKLFF	TGTGCCAGCAGTTTAGGGACAGAAAAACTGTTTTTT
.	.	TRBV3-1/TRBV3-2	TRBJ1-2	CASSPRQVVGGYTF	TGTGCCAGCAGCCCCCGACAGGTCGTCGGTGGCTACACCTTC
.	.	TRBV4-2	TRBJ1-1	CASSPVKGGVKAFF	TGTGCCAGCAGCCCCGTGAAAGGGGGGGTTAAAGCTTTCTTT
.	.	TRBV5-1	TRBJ1-5	CASSLGGTNSNQPQHF	TGCGCCAGCAGCTTGGGAGGGACAAATAGCAATCAGCCCCAGCATTTT
.	.	TRBV5-4	TRBJ2-1	CASSLRGSNSEQFF	TGTGCCAGCAGCTTGAGGGGTTCGAATAGTGAGCAGTTCTTC
few	TRBD1	TRBV3-1/TRBV3-2	TRBJ2-4	CASSQDRDRGRAKNIQYF	TGTGCCAGCAGCCAAGATCGGGACAGGGGGCGCGCCAAAAACATTCAGTACTTC
.	TRBD1	TRBV29-1	TRBJ1-3	CSVTGFSGNTIYF	TGCAGCGTGACAGGGTTTTCTGGAAACACCATATATTTT
.	.	TRBV3-1/TRBV3-2	TRBJ2-5	CASSQGRGVETQYF	TGTGCCAGCAGCCAAGGCCGGGGAGTAGAGACCCAGTACTTC
many	TRBD1	TRBV18	TRBJ1-3	CASSPTGGGNTIYF	TGTGCCAGCTCACCTACAGGGGGCGGAAACACCATATATTTT
.	.	TRBV5-8	TRBJ1-3	CASSLFGGSGNTIYF	TGTGCCAGCAGCTTGTTTGGAGGCTCTGGAAACACCATATATTTT
few	TRBD1	TRBV6-5	TRBJ1-3	CASRGQGVTGNTIYF	TGTGCCAGCAGGGGACAGGGGGTGACTGGAAACACCATATATTTT
.	.	TRBV30	TRBJ1-1	CAWSPHRSGSYTEAFF	TGTGCCTGGAGTCCCCACCGGTCGGGTTCCTACACTGAAGCTTTCTTT
.	TRBD1	TRBV27	TRBJ1-2	CASSPAPTGVNYGYTF	TGTGCCAGCAGCCCTGCCCCGACAGGGGTGAACTATGGCTACACCTTC
once	.	TRBV7-2	TRBJ2-6	CASSFRVAGANVLTF	TGTGCCAGCAGCTTCAGGGTTGCCGGGGCCAACGTCCTGACTTTC
.	.	TRBV24-1	TRBJ2-1	CATSDLRENEQFF	TGTGCCACCAGTGATTTACGGGAGAATGAGCAGTTCTTC
few	TRBD1	TRBV9	TRBJ2-1	CASSSPGTGNRQFF	TGTGCCAGCAGCTCTCCCGGGACAGGGAATAGGCAGTTCTTC
.	.	TRBV28	TRBJ2-1	CASNLDSSYNEQFF	TGTGCCAGCAATTTGGACAGCTCCTACAATGAGCAGTTCTTC
few	TRBD2	TRBV4-1	TRBJ2-3	CASSQLAGRTDTQYF	TGCGCCAGCAGCCAACTAGCGGGGCGCACAGATACGCAGTATTTT
.	.	TRBV18	TRBJ1-5	CASARGGGSNQPQHF	TGTGCCAGCGCCCGGGGGGGAGGTAGCAATCAGCCCCAGCATTTT
.	TRBD1	TRBV6-5	TRBJ2-1	CASSQGQGNFEQFF	TGTGCCAGCAGCCAAGGACAGGGAAATTTTGAGCAGTTCTTC
.	.	TRBV30	TRBJ2-3	CAWGVATDTQYF	TGTGCCTGGGGGGTAGCCACAGATACGCAGTATTTT
.	.	TRBV7-8	TRBJ1-1	CASSPNLLTGNEAFF	TGTGCCAGCAGCCCAAATCTACTTACAGGGAATGAAGCTTTCTTT
.	.	TRBV11-2	TRBJ2-7	CASSHRWDTYEQYF	TGTGCCAGCAGCCACCGATGGGACACCTACGAGCAGTACTTC
few	.	TRBV19	TRBJ2-1	CASSIDPNGRSEQFF	TGTGCCAGTAGTATAGATCCCAACGGGAGAAGTGAGCAGTTCTTC
.	.	TRBV7-3	TRBJ2-1	CASSLGGLNEQFF	TGTGCCAGCAGCTTAGGGGGACTCAATGAGCAGTTCTTC
.	TRBD2	TRBV24-1	TRBJ2-1	CATSDPLYGGSGGNEQFF	TGTGCCACCAGTGATCCCCTGTACGGCGGGAGCGGGGGTAATGAGCAGTTCTTC
.	.	TRBV7-9	TRBJ1-6	CASSSDDSHSPLHF	TGTGCCAGCAGCTCCGACGACAGTCATTCACCCCTCCACTTT
few	.	TRBV28	TRBJ2-7	CASSFRGSEQYF	TGTGCCAGCAGTTTTAGGGGCTCCGAGCAGTACTTC
.	.	TRBV27	TRBJ2-3	CASSFIAGRGTDTQYF	TGTGCCAGCAGTTTTATTGCGGGGCGCGGCACAGATACGCAGTATTTT
.	.	TRBV7-6	TRBJ2-4	CASSLAVDSNIQYF	TGTGCCAGCAGCTTAGCGGTTGACAGCAACATTCAGTACTTC
few	.	TRBV25-1	TRBJ1-1	CASSDLLGREFDLEAFF	TGTGCCAGCAGTGACCTATTAGGGAGGGAGTTCGATCTTGAAGCTTTCTTT
.	.	TRBV6-5	TRBJ1-2	CASSYRVGYGYTF	TGTGCCAGCAGTTACCGAGTCGGCTATGGCTACACCTTC
.	.	TRBV7-6	TRBJ2-5	CASSPQETQYF	TGTGCCAGCAGCCCGCAGGAGACCCAGTACTTC
.	.	TRBV11-2	TRBJ1-1	CASSFGAVLSRRAFF	TGTGCCAGCAGCTTTGGGGCGGTACTCTCGAGGCGAGCTTTCTTT
.	.	TRBV6-2/TRBV6-3	TRBJ1-1	CASSYGVLTMGTEAFF	TGTGCCAGCAGTTACGGAGTTCTTACAATGGGCACTGAAGCTTTCTTT
.	.	TRBV6-5	TRBJ1-4	CASRGRVQTNEKLFF	TGTGCCAGCAGAGGCAGGGTTCAGACTAATGAAAAACTGTTTTTT
few	TRBD1	TRBV19	TRBJ1-4	CASSMGGTATNEKLFF	TGTGCCAGTAGTATGGGCGGGACAGCAACTAATGAAAAACTGTTTTTT
.	TRBD2	TRBV4-3	TRBJ2-3	CASSQDLASGTLVGTQYF	TGCGCCAGCAGCCAAGATCTGGCTAGCGGGACCCTCGTGGGTACGCAGTATTTT
.	TRBD2	TRBV5-6	TRBJ2-3	CASSYGLAGVSVNTDTQYF	TGTGCCAGCAGCTACGGACTAGCGGGGGTTTCGGTAAACACAGATACGCAGTATTTT
.	.	TRBV6-5	TRBJ1-2	CASSAMGAGYTF	TGTGCCAGCAGCGCCATGGGGGCTGGCTACACCTTC
.	.	TRBV5-6	TRBJ1-2	CASSLALRGGIHGYTF	TGTGCCAGCAGCTTGGCTTTACGGGGAGGGATACATGGCTACACCTTC
.	.	TRBV19	TRBJ1-6	CASSIRGNSPLHF	TGTGCCAGTAGTATTCGGGGGAATTCACCCCTCCACTTT
.	TRBD1	TRBV4-1	TRBJ2-3	CASSQVLGQGWPDTQYF	TGCGCCAGCAGCCAAGTCCTTGGACAGGGGTGGCCAGATACGCAGTATTTT
once	TRBD2	TRBV23-1	TRBJ2-5	CASSRLAGGPGEYLIGQETQYF	TGCGCCAGCAGCCGACTAGCGGGGGGCCCCGGGGAGTACCTGATAGGGCAAGAGACCCAGTACTTC
.	TRBD2	TRBV10-2	TRBJ2-2	CASRRGSGTSAGELFF	TGCGCCAGCCGCCGGGGGTCCGGGACTAGCGCCGGGGAGCTGTTTTTT
.	.	TRBV6-5	TRBJ1-5	CASSYKGPGRNQPQHF	TGTGCCAGCAGTTACAAAGGGCCAGGGCGCAATCAGCCCCAGCATTTT
.	TRBD2	TRBV3-1/TRBV3-2	TRBJ2-5	CASSQDVSGSLETQYF	TGTGCCAGCAGCCAAGATGTAAGCGGGAGTTTAGAGACCCAGTACTTC
once	.	TRBV2	TRBJ1-1	CATSMNTEAFF	TGTGCCACAAGCATGAACACTGAAGCTTTCTTT